One and the same sample provided the 26 T cell receptor beta chains below, sequenced in a study of T cell changes during pregnancy in multiple sclerosis. Here immunoSEQ multiplex PCR was the method, and the copy in TCRdb shows in-frame clones only, minus some. The table lists around 37,000 clones, 91% of them singletons, with roughly 6% in the top ten. The material sequenced was CD8+ T cells from peripheral blood mononuclear cells, taken in the second trimester of pregnancy. The receptor set was obtained from a female donor with multiple sclerosis, enrolled in a pregnancy study.

The V call is TRBV5-6, the J call TRBJ1-1, with no clear D. This CDR3 is built from 13 residues. Germline assignment: CDR1 SGHDT and CDR2 YYEEEE. The ends were cut back, 4 bases at V and 2 bases at J, with 9 bases in the middle. The CDR3 loop is CASSLTLNTEAFF. The CDR3 DNA sequence: TGTGCCAGCAGCCTGACTCTCAACACTGAAGCTTTCTTT.

The CDR3 here is CASNLVEGTEAFF. As DNA, the CDR3 is TGTGCCAGCAACCTTGTGGAGGGCACTGAAGCTTTCTTT. The gene calls are TRBV2 and TRBJ1-1; no reliable D call. This CDR3 is built from 13 residues. The V gene's germline CDR1 is SNHLY and CDR2 FYNNEI. V was pared by 7 bases and J by 4 bases, with 13 bases between. Full variable domain (remainder filled in from reference TRBV2 and TRBJ1-1): EPEVTQTPSHQVTQMGQEVILRCVPISNHLYFYWYRQILGQKVEFLVSFYNNEISEKSEIFDDQFSVERPDGSNFTLKIRSTKLEDSAMYFCASNLVEGTEAFFGQGTRLTVV.

This chain uses TRBV19 with TRBJ2-7, with a possible D match to TRBD1 (5 bases). Between the trimmed V and J ends, which lost 1 base and 0 bases, there was a span of 7 bases. From germline, CDR1 is LNHDA and CDR2 SQIVND (reference sequence). The CDR3 consists of 14 residues. The CDR3 protein is CASSIGQGSYEQYF. The CDR3 coding sequence is TGTGCCAGTAGTATAGGGCAGGGCTCCTACGAGCAGTACTTC. Supplemented by reference TRBV19 and TRBJ2-7, the full variable domain reads DGGITQSPKYLFRKEGQNVTLSCEQNLNHDAMYWYRQDPGQGLRLIYYSQIVNDFQKGDIAEGYSVSREKKESFPLTVTSAQKNPTAFYLCASSIGQGSYEQYFGPGTRLTVT.

The chain is built from TRBV10-3 and TRBJ1-1; 9 bases map to TRBD1. Germline V gene sequence: CDR1 ENHRY, CDR2 SYGVKD. The length of the CDR3 is 14 residues. Trimming took 4 bases from V and 4 from J; bases not matched to a gene: 4. Written as DNA, the CDR3 is TGTGCCATCAGTGCCTCGGGACAGGGCACTGAAGCTTTCTTT. It translates to CAISASGQGTEAFF.

The CDR3 DNA is TGCGCCAGCAGCTTGCGGGACAGATGGGAGCAGTACTTC. It yields the protein CASSLRDRWEQYF. The rearrangement uses TRBV5-1 and TRBJ2-7, with 7 bases that match TRBD1. Germline V CDR1 and CDR2: SGHRS, YFSETQ. The CDR3 extends over 13 amino acids. The V gene end was trimmed by 1 base and the J gene end by 7 bases; junction bases not matched to a gene: 5.

V and J are TRBV5-1 and TRBJ1-2, with 10 nucleotides matching TRBD1. Looked up from germline, CDR1 is SGHRS and CDR2 is YFSETQ. V trimming: 2 bases; J trimming: 2 bases; junction bases outside the gene matches: 6. The CDR3 has 16 amino acids. The CDR3 bases are TGCGCCAGCAGCTTATTCGGGACAGGGGAGAACTATGGCTACACCTTC. This codes for CASSLFGTGENYGYTF.

The gene calls are TRBV2 and TRBJ2-1; tentatively, D is TRBD1 (6 bases). The CDR3 extends over 16 amino acids. The V end was cut by 0 bases, the J end by 8 bases, with 17 bases between. CDR1 SNHLY and CDR2 FYNNEI come from the germline V gene. DNA of the CDR3: TGTGCCAGCAGTGAAGCGCATGGGGGCTATAGGGATGAGCAGTTCTTC. Translation: CASSEAHGGYRDEQFF.

The V call is TRBV25-1, the J call TRBJ2-7; D uncertain. CDR1 is MGHDK and CDR2 is SYGVNS in the germline V gene. Trimming cost V 5 bases and J 6 bases, with 14 bases left between them. The CDR3 has 13 amino acids. DNA of the CDR3: TGTGCCAGCAGTTTTTCATTCTCCAGCGAGCAGTACTTC. The encoded protein is CASSFSFSSEQYF.

The V and J genes are TRBV6-1 and TRBJ1-1; a possible D gene is TRBD1 (6 bases). CDR1 is MNHNS, CDR2 SASEGT, per germline. The CDR3 covers 12 residues. V was clipped by 4 bases and J by 6 bases, with 9 bases between them. The CDR3 DNA reads as TGTGCCAGCAGTGTAACAGGGCCTGAAGCTTTCTTT. Translation: CASSVTGPEAFF.

By proportion, this clone is large (0.1 to 1%). The chain has TRBV30 and TRBJ2-7; 12 bases map to TRBD2. The trim removed 8 bases at V and 4 bases at J, leaving 3 bases unmatched. The CDR3 spans 12 residues. In germline, CDR1 is GTSNPN, CDR2 SVGIG (reference sequence). The CDR3 reads CAGGLAGYEQYF. DNA for the CDR3: TGTGCCGGGGGACTAGCGGGTTACGAGCAGTACTTC.

This chain connects TRBV9 to TRBJ1-2, with a possible D match to TRBD1 (6 bases). V lost 2 bases, J lost 4 bases, and 9 bases lay in between. CDR1 is SGDLS, CDR2 YYNGEE, per germline. The CDR3 has 13 amino acids. The CDR3 sequence is CASSVQGTYGYTF. Written as DNA, the CDR3 is TGTGCCAGCAGCGTTCAGGGGACCTATGGCTACACCTTC.

This clone was seen only once. The V call is TRBV6-5, the J call TRBJ1-4; 7 nucleotides agree with TRBD1. Germline CDR1 reads MNHEY; CDR2 reads SVGAGI. V lost 5 bases, J lost 4 bases, and 4 bases stayed unmatched. The CDR3 sequence is 14 residues long. The CDR3 bases are TGTGCCAGCAGTAACGACAGGGATAATGAAAAACTGTTTTTT. As protein: CASSNDRDNEKLFF.

This sequence joins TRBV7-2 and TRBJ1-4, with D possibly TRBD1 on 5 matching bases. V was clipped by 2 bases and J by 0 bases, with 10 bases between them. This CDR3 is 16 amino acids long. Germline assignment: CDR1 SGHTA and CDR2 FQGNSA. CDR3 sequence reads: CASSLLQAATNEKLFF. CDR3 DNA sequence: TGTGCCAGCAGCTTACTACAGGCAGCAACTAATGAAAAACTGTTTTTT.

This clone was recorded only once. The chain carries TRBV5-1 and TRBJ1-1, with D unresolved. This CDR3 comprises 14 residues. CDR1 is SGHRS, CDR2 YFSETQ, per germline. V was shortened by 0 bases and J by 4 bases, with 10 bases between the two germline ends. Here the CDR3 DNA reads TGCGCCAGCAGCTTGGCCTCCGTCAGCACTGAAGCTTTCTTT. As protein: CASSLASVSTEAFF.

On this clone itself: The junction departs from germline at one end; a sequencing error may be responsible. V gene TRBV27 combines with J gene TRBJ2-1; D is ambiguous. Germline CDR1 MNHEY, CDR2 SMNVEV (reference sequence). The CDR3 runs 15 residues. In DNA, the CDR3 is TGTGCCAGCAGTCAACTACCGATCTCCAACAATGAGCAGTTCTTC. This codes for CASSQLPISNNEQFF.

This chain connects TRBV4-1 to TRBJ2-5; 11 positions agree with TRBD1. Judging by the DNA end, TRBJ2-7 fits better; the J call may be wrong. The CDR3 has 15 amino acids. Germline V gene data show CDR1 as MGHRA and CDR2 as YSYEKL. CDR3 DNA sequence: TGCGCCAGCAGCCACCCGGGACAGGGGGAAGTCGAGCAGTACTTC. Amino acids: CASSHPGQGEVEQYF.

The chain links TRBV7-3 to TRBJ2-7, with 7 positions matching TRBD1. Germline CDR1 SGHTA, CDR2 FQGTGA. The CDR3 length is 13 residues. The J segment lost 6 bases and the V segment lost 6 bases, leaving 8 bases of the junction unmatched. In nucleotides, the CDR3 is TGTGCCAGCAGTTCGACAGGGCCAGGCGAGCAGTACTTC. It yields the protein CASSSTGPGEQYF. The full variable domain, rest sourced from reference TRBV7-3 and TRBJ2-7, is GAGVSQTPSNKVTEKGKYVELRCDPISGHTALYWYRQSLGQGPEFLIYFQGTGAADDSGLPNDRFFAVRPEGSVSTLKIQRTERGDSAVYLCASSSTGPGEQYFGPGTRLTVT.

The chain's CDR3 is CASSLWGQEGVTEAFF. The CDR3 region has the DNA TGTGCCAGCAGCTTGTGGGGACAGGAGGGGGTCACTGAAGCTTTCTTT. The chain is built from TRBV7-6 and TRBJ1-1; 8 bases fit TRBD1. CDR1 SGHVS and CDR2 FNYEAQ come from the germline V gene. There are 16 residues in the CDR3. The V segment lost 3 bases and the J segment 4 bases; nucleotides outside the gene matches: 10.

The chain links TRBV4-3 to TRBJ2-3; 14 positions agree with TRBD2. The CDR3 spans 20 residues. V lost 3 bases to trimming and J lost 5 bases; unmatched junction nucleotides: 16. Germline V gene lookup returns CDR1 LGHNA and CDR2 YSLEER. The CDR3 DNA reads as TGCGCCAGCAGCCAGCCTACTTTCAAGGGGACTAGCGGGGGACTAGATACGCAGTATTTT. It translates to CASSQPTFKGTSGGLDTQYF.

This clone appeared a single time. The chain combines TRBV7-9 with TRBJ1-1; possibly TRBD1 for D (6 bases). This CDR3 comprises 14 residues. V lost 8 bases and J 2 bases, leaving 15 bases between the germline ends. Per germline, CDR1 SEHNR and CDR2 FQNEAQ (reference sequence). The CDR3 here is CASLPQGSNTEAFF. DNA for the CDR3: TGTGCCAGCTTGCCCCAGGGGAGTAACACTGAAGCTTTCTTT.

The chain couples TRBV7-8 to TRBJ2-5, with 8 bases fitting TRBD2. The CDR3 loop spans 16 amino acids. Germline loops: CDR1 SGHVS, CDR2 FQNEAQ. The V segment lost 0 bases and the J segment 5 bases; nucleotides outside the gene matches: 8. The CDR3 sequence is CASSLARSTSEETQYF. CDR3 in DNA: TGTGCCAGCAGCTTAGCCCGATCGACTAGCGAGGAGACCCAGTACTTC.

V usage is TRBV10-2 and J usage is TRBJ1-1, with 11 bases fitting TRBD1. V lost 5 bases and J lost 1; bases outside the gene matches: 3. Germline V gene data show CDR1 as WSHSY and CDR2 as SAAADI. This CDR3 contains 15 residues. The CDR3 protein is CASSWTGGKNTEAFF. CDR3 DNA: TGCGCCAGCAGTTGGACAGGGGGCAAGAACACTGAAGCTTTCTTT.

The genes are TRBV5-6 and TRBJ2-5; 8 bases line up with TRBD2. The CDR3 is made up of 16 amino acids. The germline CDR1 and CDR2 sequences are SGHDT and YYEEEE. Trimming removed 3 bases from V and 2 bases from J; junction bases left unmatched: 9. CDR3: CASSSPGLGIQETQYF. CDR3 bases: TGTGCCAGCAGCTCCCCGGGACTAGGCATACAAGAGACCCAGTACTTC.

This clone appeared once. This chain joins TRBV18 and TRBJ2-3; TRBD2 aligns across 14 bases. The CDR3 is 19 amino acids. After removal of 0 bases from V and 4 bases from J, the junction contained 9 bases not matched to a gene. In germline, CDR1 is KGHSH, CDR2 LQKENI. This CDR3 is CASSPPFGRLAGGPDTQYF. Here the CDR3 DNA reads TGTGCCAGCTCACCACCGTTTGGCAGACTAGCGGGAGGGCCAGATACGCAGTATTTT.

The genes are TRBV5-8 and TRBJ2-6; no definite D call. V was trimmed by 2 bases and J by 1 base, leaving 7 bases between them. The CDR3 sequence is 15 residues long. CDR1 and CDR2 from the germline V gene are SGHTS and YDEGEE. CDR3 sequence: CASSFRVSGANVLTF. The CDR3 DNA reads as TGTGCCAGCAGCTTTCGGGTTTCTGGGGCCAACGTCCTGACTTTC.

The chain carries TRBV7-2 and TRBJ2-5; D gene uncertain. Trimming removed 5 bases from V and 1 base from J, with 8 bases in between. Germline V gene sequence: CDR1 SGHTA, CDR2 FQGNSA. The CDR3 loop spans 13 amino acids. The CDR3 loop reads CASSLGFQETQYF. The CDR3 region has the DNA TGTGCCAGCAGCCTCGGGTTCCAAGAGACCCAGTACTTC. The full variable domain, rest sourced from reference TRBV7-2 and TRBJ2-5, is GAGVSQSPSNKVTEKGKDVELRCDPISGHTALYWYRQSLGQGLEFLIYFQGNSAPDKSGLPSDRFSAERTGGSVSTLTIQRTQQEDSAVYLCASSLGFQETQYFGPGTRLLVL.